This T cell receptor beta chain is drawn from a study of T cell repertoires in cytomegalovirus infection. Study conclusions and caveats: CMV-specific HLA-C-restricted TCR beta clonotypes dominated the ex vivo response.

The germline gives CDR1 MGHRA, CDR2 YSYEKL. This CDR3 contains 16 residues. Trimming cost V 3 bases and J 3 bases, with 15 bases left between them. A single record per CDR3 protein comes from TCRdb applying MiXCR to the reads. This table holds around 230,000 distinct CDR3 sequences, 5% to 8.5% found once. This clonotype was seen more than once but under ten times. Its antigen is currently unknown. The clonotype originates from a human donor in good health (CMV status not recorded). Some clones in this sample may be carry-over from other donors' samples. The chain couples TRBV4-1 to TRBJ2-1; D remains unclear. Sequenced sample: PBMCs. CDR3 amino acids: CASSQGLGTFYNEQFF. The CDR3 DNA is TGCGCCAGCAGCCAGGGTTTGGGCACCTTCTACAATGAGCAGTTCTTC.